The 15 T cell receptor beta chains presented below share a single source sample, sequenced in a study of blood T cell repertoires in COVID-19. Only in-frame clones appear in the TCRdb table, and some are missing; sequencing was by immunoSEQ multiplex PCR. This table has about 260,000 clones, more than 80% appearing once. The specimen sequenced was peripheral blood. The origin of the receptors is a middle-aged woman with acute or convalescent COVID-19.

This rearrangement joins TRBV12-5 to TRBJ1-1; D unclear. The CDR3 is 13 residues long. V was clipped by 2 bases and J by 4 bases, with 8 bases between them. Germline-derived CDR1 and CDR2 are LGHNT and FRNRAP. CDR3 nucleotide sequence: TGTGCTAGTGGTTTGTCAGATCTCACTGAAGCTTTCTTT. As protein: CASGLSDLTEAFF. Looking up the rest from reference TRBV12-5 and TRBJ1-1 gives the full variable domain: DARVTQTPRHKVTEMGQEVTMRCQPILGHNTVFWYRQTMMQGLELLAYFRNRAPLDDSGMPKDRFSAEMPDATLATLKIQPSEPRDSAVYFCASGLSDLTEAFFGQGTRLTVV.

The gene calls are TRBV7-9 and TRBJ1-3; 7 bases agree with TRBD1. V shed 4 bases, J shed 4 bases, and the junction held 4 bases outside the gene matches. Germline CDR1 SEHNR, CDR2 FQNEAQ (reference sequence). This CDR3 region has 14 residues. CDR3 protein: CASSSTGSGNTIYF. CDR3 nucleotides: TGTGCCAGCAGCTCGACAGGGTCCGGAAACACCATATATTTT.

The chain employs TRBV29-1 and TRBJ1-1, with D hard to call. Per the germline V gene, CDR1 is SQVTM and CDR2 is ANQGSEA. Trimming took 7 bases from V and 3 from J, leaving 12 bases between them. The CDR3 contains 12 residues. The CDR3 nucleotides read TGCAGCGCGGATCGGGGAGACACTGAAGCTTTCTTT. It is translated as CSADRGDTEAFF.

The V and J genes are TRBV5-1 and TRBJ2-7, with TRBD2 as a possible D gene (7 bases). Germline-derived CDR1 and CDR2 are SGHRS and YFSETQ. The CDR3 is 14 residues long. The CDR3 region has the DNA TGCGCGATCCGAGCGGGACACTTCACCTACGAGCAGTACGTC. Amino acids: CAIRAGHFTYEQYV.

The rearrangement joins TRBV4-1 to TRBJ1-2, with 9 bases that match TRBD1. Germline CDR1 and CDR2: MGHRA and YSYEKL. The CDR3 totals 19 residues. The V gene end was trimmed by 3 bases and the J gene end by 5 bases; junction bases not matched to a gene: 19. DNA for the CDR3: TGCGCCAGCAGCCAGCCAGGGACAGGGAGCTTAGTGGATTCATATGGCTACACCTTC. It encodes CASSQPGTGSLVDSYGYTF.

Only one count was recorded for this clone. The chain links TRBV4-1 to TRBJ1-2; a weak D match, TRBD1 (6 bases). The CDR3 is 16 amino acids. V lost 2 bases and J lost 4, with 17 bases in between. Looked up from germline, CDR1 is MGHRA and CDR2 is YSYEKL. The CDR3 DNA sequence: TGCGCCAGCAGCCAATCCCCGGACAGACGGACCTATGGCTACACCTTC. Its protein is CASSQSPDRRTYGYTF.

In this sample, this clone turned up a few times. This chain uses TRBV7-9 with TRBJ1-5, with TRBD1 matching 7 bases. V shed 1 base and J 6 bases; nucleotides not matched to a gene: 3. The CDR3 extends over 14 amino acids. Germline V CDR1 and CDR2: SEHNR, FQNEAQ (reference sequence). The CDR3: CASSLGDSLQPQHF. DNA for the CDR3: TGTGCCAGCAGCTTAGGGGACAGTCTTCAGCCCCAGCATTTT.

The CDR3 coding sequence is TGTGCCAGCAGCGTAGCCCTTGGTAGCGGGGAAAGGACCCAGTACTTC. Protein product: CASSVALGSGERTQYF. V is TRBV9 and J is TRBJ2-5; 8 bases map to TRBD2. Trimming removed 0 bases from V and 7 bases from J; junction bases left unmatched: 11. Looked up from germline, CDR1 is SGDLS and CDR2 is YYNGEE. The CDR3 loop spans 16 amino acids.

This rearrangement joins TRBV4-1 to TRBJ1-2; D is unclear. Deletions cut 0 bases from V and 8 bases from J, with 16 bases between. The CDR3 loop spans 15 amino acids. The germline gives CDR1 MGHRA, CDR2 YSYEKL. This CDR3 reads CASSQDSPSVWGYTF. CDR3 coding DNA: TGCGCCAGCAGCCAAGATAGCCCATCCGTTTGGGGCTACACCTTC.

This rearrangement joins TRBV11-2 to TRBJ2-7; 14 nucleotides agree with TRBD2. This CDR3 comprises 19 residues. After removal of 5 bases from V and 2 bases from J, the junction contained 14 bases not matched to a gene. From germline, CDR1 is SGHAT and CDR2 FQNNGV. The CDR3 DNA sequence: TGTGCCAGCAGCCACGGGGGACTAGCGGGGGCCTCCCTACCCTACGAGCAGTACGTC. It specifies CASSHGGLAGASLPYEQYV.

This chain uses TRBV29-1 with TRBJ1-2; 7 nucleotides align to TRBD1. The J segment lost 2 bases and the V segment lost 6 bases, leaving 3 bases of the junction unmatched. Germline V gene sequence: CDR1 SQVTM, CDR2 ANQGSEA. The CDR3 is 12 amino acids. The CDR3 protein is CSVVRGNYGYTF. The CDR3 DNA reads as TGCAGCGTGGTCAGGGGGAACTATGGCTACACCTTC.

The chain uses TRBV19 and TRBJ1-2; 7 positions agree with TRBD1. This CDR3 has 14 amino acids. Germline V gene data show CDR1 as LNHDA and CDR2 as SQIVND (reference sequence). V shed 7 bases and J 8 bases; nucleotides not matched to a gene: 13. The CDR3 spells CASTPRIDRAGYTF. CDR3 coding DNA: TGTGCCAGTACCCCTAGGATCGACAGGGCAGGCTACACCTTC.

The J gene is TRBJ1-4, the V gene TRBV6-5; D might be TRBD1 (5 bases). The CDR3 length is 16 residues. Germline V CDR1 and CDR2: MNHEY, SVGAGI. Trimming removed 4 bases at V and 0 bases at J, with 12 bases between. The DNA for the CDR3 is TGTGCCAGCAGTTCCGAAGGGGCATCAACTAATGAAAAACTGTTTTTT. Amino acid sequence: CASSSEGASTNEKLFF.

This chain uses TRBV2 with TRBJ1-2, with 7 bases aligning to TRBD1. This CDR3 region has 14 residues. The germline gives CDR1 SNHLY, CDR2 FYNNEI. V was clipped by 5 bases and J by 6 bases; unmatched bases: 9. CDR3 sequence reads: CASSISGGVDGYTF. CDR3 nucleotides: TGTGCCAGCAGTATATCAGGGGGTGTGGATGGCTACACCTTC.

The rearrangement joins TRBV11-2 to TRBJ1-5, with a weak D call TRBD1 (6 bases). The CDR3 has 14 residues. Looked up from germline, CDR1 is SGHAT and CDR2 is FQNNGV. V was clipped by 5 bases and J by 6 bases, with 14 bases between them. CDR3 in amino acids: CASSRGGVGQPQHF. In DNA, the CDR3 is TGTGCCAGCAGCCGAGGGGGGGTGGGTCAGCCCCAGCATTTT. The variable domain in full, with the rest retrieved from reference TRBV11-2 and TRBJ1-5, is EAGVAQSPRYKIIEKRQSVAFWCNPISGHATLYWYQQILGQGPKLLIQFQNNGVVDDSQLPKDRFSAERLKGVDSTLKIQPAKLEDSAVYLCASSRGGVGQPQHFGDGTRLSIL.